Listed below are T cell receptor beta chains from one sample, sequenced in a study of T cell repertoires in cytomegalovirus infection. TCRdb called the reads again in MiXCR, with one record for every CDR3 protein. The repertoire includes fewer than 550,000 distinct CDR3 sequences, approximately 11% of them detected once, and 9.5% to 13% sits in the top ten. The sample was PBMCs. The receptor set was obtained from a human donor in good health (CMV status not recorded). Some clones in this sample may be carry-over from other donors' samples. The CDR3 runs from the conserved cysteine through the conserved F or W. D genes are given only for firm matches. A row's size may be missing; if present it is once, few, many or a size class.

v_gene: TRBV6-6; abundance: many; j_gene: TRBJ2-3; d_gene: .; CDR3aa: CASGHTGPQWDTQYF; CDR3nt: TGTGCCAGCGGGCATACCGGGCCCCAGTGGGATACGCAGTATTTT
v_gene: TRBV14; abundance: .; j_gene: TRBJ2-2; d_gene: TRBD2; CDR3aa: CASSQPSGRVTGELFF; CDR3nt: TGTGCCAGCAGCCAACCTAGCGGGAGAGTAACCGGGGAGCTGTTTTTT
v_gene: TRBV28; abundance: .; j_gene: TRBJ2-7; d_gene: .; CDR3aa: CASSSAAIETYEQYF; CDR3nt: TGTGCCAGCAGTTCAGCGGCGATCGAAACCTACGAGCAGTACTTC
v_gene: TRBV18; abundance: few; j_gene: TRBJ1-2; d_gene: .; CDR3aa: CASSPRGDSNYGYTF; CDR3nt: TGTGCCAGCTCACCACGAGGGGACTCTAACTATGGCTACACCTTC
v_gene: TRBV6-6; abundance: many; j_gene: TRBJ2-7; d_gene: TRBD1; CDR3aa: CASSLGQGGEQYF; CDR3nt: TGCGCCAGCAGCTTGGGACAGGGCGGCGAGCAGTACTTC
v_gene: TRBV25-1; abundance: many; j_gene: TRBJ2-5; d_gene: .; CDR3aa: CASRGTRGSGQETQYF; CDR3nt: TGTGCCAGCAGGGGAACCCGGGGCAGTGGACAAGAGACCCAGTACTTC
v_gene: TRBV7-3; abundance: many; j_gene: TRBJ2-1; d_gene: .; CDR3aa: CASSVMGRQNEQFF; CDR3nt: TGTGCCAGCAGCGTTATGGGCCGGCAGAATGAGCAGTTCTTC
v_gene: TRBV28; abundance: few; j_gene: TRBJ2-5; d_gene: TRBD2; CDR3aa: CASSLPGTSGIETQYF; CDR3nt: TGTGCCAGCAGTTTACCCGGGACTAGCGGGATTGAGACCCAGTACTTC
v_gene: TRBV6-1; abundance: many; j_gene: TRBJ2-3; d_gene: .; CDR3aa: CASSEAGTIITDTQYF; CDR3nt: TGTGCCAGCAGTGAAGCTGGGACAATAATCACAGATACGCAGTATTTT
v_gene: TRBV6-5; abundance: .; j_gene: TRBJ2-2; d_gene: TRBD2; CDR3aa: CASSYSGGAGGELFF; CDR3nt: TGTGCCAGCAGTTATAGCGGGGGGGCCGGCGGGGAGCTGTTTTTT
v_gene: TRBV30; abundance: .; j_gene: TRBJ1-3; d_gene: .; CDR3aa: CAWSVRPGNTIYF; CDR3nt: TGTGCCTGGAGTGTACGACCTGGAAACACCATATATTTT
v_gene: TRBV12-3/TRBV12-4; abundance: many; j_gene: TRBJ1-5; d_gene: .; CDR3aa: CASSFGVSNQPQHF; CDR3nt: TGTGCCAGCAGTTTTGGAGTAAGCAATCAGCCCCAGCATTTT
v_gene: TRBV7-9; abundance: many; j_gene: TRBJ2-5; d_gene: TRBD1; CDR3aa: CASSSAAGGVETQYF; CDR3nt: TGTGCCAGCAGCTCCGCCGCAGGGGGAGTAGAGACCCAGTACTTC
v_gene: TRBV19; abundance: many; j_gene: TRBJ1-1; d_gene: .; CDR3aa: CASVRGTENTEAFF; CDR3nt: TGTGCCAGTGTCCGCGGGACGGAGAACACTGAAGCTTTCTTT
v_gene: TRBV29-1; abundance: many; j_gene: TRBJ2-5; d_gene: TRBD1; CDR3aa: CSVLTGVQETQYF; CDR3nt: TGCAGCGTGCTGACAGGGGTCCAAGAGACCCAGTACTTC
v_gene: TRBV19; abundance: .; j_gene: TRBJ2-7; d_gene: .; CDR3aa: CASSRQGGSSYEQYF; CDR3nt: TGTGCCAGTAGTAGACAGGGAGGCTCATCCTACGAGCAGTACTTC
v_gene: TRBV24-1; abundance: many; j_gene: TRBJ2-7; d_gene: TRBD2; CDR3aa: CATSDPTSGVYEQYF; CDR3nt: TGTGCCACCAGTGACCCCACTAGCGGCGTGTACGAGCAGTACTTC
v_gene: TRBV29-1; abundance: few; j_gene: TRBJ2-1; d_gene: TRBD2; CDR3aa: CSVDLGTILFF; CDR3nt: TGCAGCGTTGACCTCGGGACTATTCTGTTCTTC
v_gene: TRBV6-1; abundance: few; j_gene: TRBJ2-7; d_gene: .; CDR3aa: CASSRDSGSEQYF; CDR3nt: TGTGCCAGCAGTAGGGACTCAGGGAGCGAGCAGTACTTC
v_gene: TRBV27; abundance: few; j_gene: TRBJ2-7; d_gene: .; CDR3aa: CASSLRFDGSYEQYF; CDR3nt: TGTGCCAGCAGTTTACGGTTCGACGGTTCCTACGAGCAGTACTTC
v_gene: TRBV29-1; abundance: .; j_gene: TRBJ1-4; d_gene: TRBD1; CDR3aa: CSVEAQGTNEKLFF; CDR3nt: TGCAGCGTTGAAGCACAGGGGACTAATGAAAAACTGTTTTTT
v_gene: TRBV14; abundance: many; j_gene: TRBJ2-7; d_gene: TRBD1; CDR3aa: CASSQELGQPTYEQYF; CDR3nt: TGTGCCAGCAGCCAAGAACTGGGACAGCCGACCTACGAGCAGTACTTC
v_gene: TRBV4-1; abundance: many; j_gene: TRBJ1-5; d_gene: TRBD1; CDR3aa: CASSQDPPDRANQPQHF; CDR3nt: TGCGCCAGCAGCCAAGACCCCCCCGACAGGGCTAATCAGCCCCAGCATTTT
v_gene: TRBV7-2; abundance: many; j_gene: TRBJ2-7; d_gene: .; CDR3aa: CASTLGQAYEQYF; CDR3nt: TGTGCCAGCACCCTGGGACAAGCCTACGAGCAGTACTTC
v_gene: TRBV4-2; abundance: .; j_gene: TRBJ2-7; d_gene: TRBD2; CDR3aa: CASSQVFGRVSYEQYF; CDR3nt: TGTGCCAGCAGCCAAGTTTTCGGGAGGGTCTCCTACGAGCAGTACTTC
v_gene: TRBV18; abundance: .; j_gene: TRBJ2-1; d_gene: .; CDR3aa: CASSASASSYNEQFF; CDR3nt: TGTGCCAGCTCAGCTAGCGCGAGCTCCTACAATGAGCAGTTCTTC
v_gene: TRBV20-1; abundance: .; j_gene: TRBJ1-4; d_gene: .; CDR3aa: CSARDIEKLFF; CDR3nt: TGCAGTGCGCGGGACATCGAAAAACTGTTTTTT